The TCR beta chain described here comes from a study of identical twins. This clonotype was recorded at least ten times. J gave up 14 bases and V 4 bases, and 11 bases lay outside the gene matches. Germline assignment: CDR1 ENHRY and CDR2 SYGVKD. The CDR3 length is 14 residues. One entry per CDR3 protein, called by TCRdb with MiXCR from the 5' RACE reads. Seen here are 700,000 or so distinct CDR3 sequences, roughly 8% observed once, and the top ten hold roughly 0.9%. This sample was also put to use in a study of yellow fever vaccine responses in identical twins.

Source material: PBMCs. The chain joins TRBV10-3 to TRBJ1-6; TRBD1 agrees at 7 bases. The sequence derives from a woman aged 18-29 years in good health. CDR3 nucleotides: TGTGCCATCAGTGGACAGGGAGACATATTCACCCTCCACTTT. As protein: CAISGQGDIFTLHF.